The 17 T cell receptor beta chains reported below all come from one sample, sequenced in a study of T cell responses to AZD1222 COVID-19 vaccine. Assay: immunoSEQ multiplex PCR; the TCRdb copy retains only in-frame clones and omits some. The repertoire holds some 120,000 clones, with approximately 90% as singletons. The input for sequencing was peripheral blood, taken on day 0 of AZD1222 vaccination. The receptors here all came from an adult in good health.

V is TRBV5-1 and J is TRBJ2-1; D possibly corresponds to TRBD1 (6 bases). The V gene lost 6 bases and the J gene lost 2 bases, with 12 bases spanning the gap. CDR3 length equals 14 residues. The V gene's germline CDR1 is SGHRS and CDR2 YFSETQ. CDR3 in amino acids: CASTWGLAYNEQFF. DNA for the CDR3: TGCGCCAGCACCTGGGGGCTGGCCTACAATGAGCAGTTCTTC.

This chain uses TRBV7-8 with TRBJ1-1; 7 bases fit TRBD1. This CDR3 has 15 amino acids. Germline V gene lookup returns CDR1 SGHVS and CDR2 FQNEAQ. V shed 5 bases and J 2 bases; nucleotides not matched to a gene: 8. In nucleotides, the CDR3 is TGTGCCAGCAGCCCACAGGGGATGGTTAACACTGAAGCTTTCTTT. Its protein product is CASSPQGMVNTEAFF. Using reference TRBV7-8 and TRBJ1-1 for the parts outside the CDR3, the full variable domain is GAGVSQSPRYKVAKRGQDVALRCDPISGHVSLFWYQQALGQGPEFLTYFQNEAQLDKSGLPSDRFFAERPEGSVSTLKIQRTQQEDSAVYLCASSPQGMVNTEAFFGQGTRLTVV.

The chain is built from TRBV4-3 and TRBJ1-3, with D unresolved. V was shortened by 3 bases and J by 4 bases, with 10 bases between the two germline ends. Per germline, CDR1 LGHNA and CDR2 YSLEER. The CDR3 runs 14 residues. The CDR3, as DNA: TGCGCCAGCAGCCAGGCTAGGAACGGAAACACCATATATTTT. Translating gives CASSQARNGNTIYF.

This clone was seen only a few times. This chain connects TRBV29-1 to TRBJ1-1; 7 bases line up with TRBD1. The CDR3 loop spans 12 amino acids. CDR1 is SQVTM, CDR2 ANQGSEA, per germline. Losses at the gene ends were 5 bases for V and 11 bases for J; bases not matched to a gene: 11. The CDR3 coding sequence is TGCAGCGTTAGAATGTTTCAGGGGGGTGCTTTCTTT. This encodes CSVRMFQGGAFF.

CDR3 nucleotides: TGTGCCAGCAGGGAACCGAACACCGGGGAGCTGTTTTTT. Its translation: CASREPNTGELFF. J is TRBJ2-2 and V is TRBV9, with D hard to call. Trimming shortened V by 5 bases and J by 0 bases, and 5 bases separated the two germline ends. CDR3 length: 13 residues. From germline, CDR1 is SGDLS and CDR2 YYNGEE.

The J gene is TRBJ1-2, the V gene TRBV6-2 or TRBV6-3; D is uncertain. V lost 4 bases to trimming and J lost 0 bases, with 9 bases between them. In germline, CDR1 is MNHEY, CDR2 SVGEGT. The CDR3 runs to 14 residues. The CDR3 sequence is CASSWRPSNYGYTF. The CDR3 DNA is TGTGCCAGCAGTTGGAGGCCTTCTAACTATGGCTACACCTTC.

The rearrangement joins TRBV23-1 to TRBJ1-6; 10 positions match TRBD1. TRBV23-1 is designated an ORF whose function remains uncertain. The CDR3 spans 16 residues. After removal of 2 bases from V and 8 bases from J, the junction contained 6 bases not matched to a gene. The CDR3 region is CASSQHLGTGDSPLHF. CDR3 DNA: TGCGCCAGCAGTCAACATCTAGGGACAGGGGATTCACCCCTCCACTTT.

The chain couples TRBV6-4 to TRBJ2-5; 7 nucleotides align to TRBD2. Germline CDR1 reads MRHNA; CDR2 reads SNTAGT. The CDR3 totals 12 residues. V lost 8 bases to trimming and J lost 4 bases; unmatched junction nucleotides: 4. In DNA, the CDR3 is TGTGCCAGCGGGGGAGGGCGAGAGACCCAGTACTTC. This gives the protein CASGGGRETQYF.

CDR3 sequence: CSVGGNQPQHF. In nucleotides, the CDR3 is TGCAGCGTTGGGGGAAATCAGCCCCAGCATTTT. The chain carries TRBV29-1 and TRBJ1-5; D uncertain. This CDR3 comprises 11 residues. The germline gives CDR1 SQVTM, CDR2 ANQGSEA. The V end was cut by 4 bases, the J end by 4 bases, with 5 bases between.

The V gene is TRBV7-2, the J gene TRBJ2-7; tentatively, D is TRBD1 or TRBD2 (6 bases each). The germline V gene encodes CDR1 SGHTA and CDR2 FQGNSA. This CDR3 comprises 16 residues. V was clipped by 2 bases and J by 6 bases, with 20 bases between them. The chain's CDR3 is CASSLSSVWGAGEQYF. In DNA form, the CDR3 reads TGTGCCAGCAGCTTAAGCTCAGTTTGGGGGGCTGGCGAGCAGTACTTC.

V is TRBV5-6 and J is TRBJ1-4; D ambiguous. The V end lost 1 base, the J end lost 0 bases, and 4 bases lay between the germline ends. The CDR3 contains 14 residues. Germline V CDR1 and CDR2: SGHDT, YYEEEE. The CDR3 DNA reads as TGTGCCAGCAGCTTGTGGTCAACTAATGAAAAACTGTTTTTT. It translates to CASSLWSTNEKLFF. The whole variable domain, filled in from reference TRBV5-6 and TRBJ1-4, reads DAGVTQSPTHLIKTRGQQVTLRCSPKSGHDTVSWYQQALGQGPQFIFQYYEEEERQRGNFPDRFSGHQFPNYSSELNVNALLLGDSALYLCASSLWSTNEKLFFGSGTQLSVL.

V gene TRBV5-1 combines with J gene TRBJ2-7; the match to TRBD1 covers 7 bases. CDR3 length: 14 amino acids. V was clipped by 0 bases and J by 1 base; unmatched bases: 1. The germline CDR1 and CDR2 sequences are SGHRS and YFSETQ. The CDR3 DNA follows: TGCGCCAGCAGCTTGGTGGGACAGTCCTACGAGCAGTACTTC. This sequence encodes CASSLVGQSYEQYF.

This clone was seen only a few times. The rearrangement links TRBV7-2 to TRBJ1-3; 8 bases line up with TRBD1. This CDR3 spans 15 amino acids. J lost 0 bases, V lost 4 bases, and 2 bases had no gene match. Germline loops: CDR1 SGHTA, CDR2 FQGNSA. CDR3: CASSWDRISGNTIYF. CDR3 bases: TGTGCCAGCAGCTGGGACAGGATCTCTGGAAACACCATATATTTT.

The CDR3 region has the DNA TGTGCCAGCAGTCTACAGGGGGGTTATTCTAACACCATATATTTT. This codes for CASSLQGGYSNTIYF. V usage is TRBV28 and J usage is TRBJ1-3; 8 bases line up with TRBD1. The germline CDR1 and CDR2 sequences are MDHEN and SYDVKM. This CDR3 spans 15 amino acids. J was trimmed by 7 bases and V by 5 bases; bases with no gene match: 10.

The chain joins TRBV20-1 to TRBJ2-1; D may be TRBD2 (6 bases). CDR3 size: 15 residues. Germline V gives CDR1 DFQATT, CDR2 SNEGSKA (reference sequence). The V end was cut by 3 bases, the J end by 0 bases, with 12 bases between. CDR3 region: CSASSGESSYNEQFF. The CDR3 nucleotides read TGCAGTGCTAGTTCGGGGGAAAGCTCCTACAATGAGCAGTTCTTC.

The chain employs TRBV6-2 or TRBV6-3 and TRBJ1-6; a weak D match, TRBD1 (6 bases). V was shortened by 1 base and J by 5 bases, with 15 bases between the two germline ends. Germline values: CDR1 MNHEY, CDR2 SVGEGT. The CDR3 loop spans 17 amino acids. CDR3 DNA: TGTGCCAGCAGTTACTACGGCGGCAGGGGTAATAATTCACCCCTCCACTTT. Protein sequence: CASSYYGGRGNNSPLHF.

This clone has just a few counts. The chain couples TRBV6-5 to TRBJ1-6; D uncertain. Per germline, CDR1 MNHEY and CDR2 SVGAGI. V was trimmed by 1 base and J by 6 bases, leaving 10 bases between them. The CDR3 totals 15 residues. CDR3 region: CASSYLWSTNSPLHF. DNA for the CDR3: TGTGCCAGCAGTTACTTGTGGTCGACTAATTCACCCCTCCACTTT.